This TCR beta chain comes out of a study of cytomegalovirus exposure and HLA in healthy donors (dated by TCRdb to about 2017). About the study as a whole: In an earlier analysis of 587 of the donors, 250 to 300 Gb of sequence data and 100 million or so unique TCR beta sequences from roughly 200 million T cells were reported. Of the roughly 430 genotyped donors, approximately 80% fell in the genetic ancestry cluster associated with self-reported Caucasian donors. Approximately 310 gigabases of sequencing data and tens of millions of unique TCR sequences were included in an early release covering roughly 600 HLA-typed donors. Using immunosequencing, the study profiled T cell repertoires from fewer than 700 subjects and related those repertoires to cytomegalovirus serostatus. To decide whether each TCR beta V gene segment behaved as functional or pseudogenic, an earlier analysis of 587 of the donors relied on high-throughput TCR beta sequencing. Several DR-DQ haplotypes were handled as single units for association and clustering because linkage in the cohort was strong. Donor age, sex, ethnicity and CMV serostatus were compiled alongside the repertoire data. In the later analysis, no new phenotypic data were used to find candidate immune exposures; instead, reliance was placed on TCR beta sequences and their occurrence across donors. Every repertoire in the discovery cohort had been generated on one and the same sequencing platform. HLA typing covered class I and class II loci at four-digit resolution. In a later analysis, previously published TCR beta repertoires from 500 to 750 donors were re-analyzed and high-resolution HLA genotyping was added so that TCR occurrence patterns could be studied. The number of donors typed differed by locus, with 629-630 for A, B, C, DRB1 and DQB1, more than 500 for DQA1, some 570 for DPA1, and about 450 for DPB1. Along with the roughly 700-subject first cohort, a separate validation cohort of over 90 different subjects was used. A later genetic analysis used genome-wide SNP genotypes for about 60% of the roughly 700 donors, treating that subset as a discovery cohort. Across approximately 400 genotyped donors of the cohort, an average of about 240,000 unique TCR beta nucleotide sequences per donor were sequenced, and 15% to 20% of those sequences were non-productive. To predict cytomegalovirus infection status, the study combined high-throughput TCR immunosequencing, statistical association of individual TCRs with disease status, and machine learning. The aim of the study was to test whether cataloging public T cell receptors could identify signatures of past pathogen exposure.

The germline V gene specifies SGHAT as CDR1 and FQNNGV as CDR2. Ends trimmed: V by 1 base, J by 2 bases; bases unmatched to a gene: 4. The CDR3, from cysteine to phenylalanine, totals 17 residues. CDR3 DNA is the only sequence kept; it has 51 bases, read in frame from the first base. Here is what the overall study found, with its caveats: In a later analysis, 15,000 to 20,000 TCR beta sequences were associated with specific HLA alleles at a false discovery rate of 0.05. Strong co-occurrence of HLA alleles, especially DR and DQ, made assigning TCR associations to individual alleles difficult. An association between a missense DCLRE1C variant and V-gene and J-gene trimming of TCR beta chains was found in a later genetic analysis and replicated in an independent cohort. A later analysis found that TCR association rates varied across HLA loci, with DRB1 alleles showing the most associated TCRs and HLA-C alleles the fewest. A further reported finding was that TCR beta sequences accurately predicted the HLA-A and HLA-B alleles for most subjects in the first cohort. Some IMGT-functional V segments, including TRBV6-2 and TRBV6-3, could not be distinguished by the 87-base-pair reads and were therefore excluded. Linkage disequilibrium might explain the correlated functional status among segregating V segments, but an unknown experimental factor could not be excluded. In a later analysis, HLA-associated TCR beta chains showed more clonal expansion and lower generation probabilities than non-associated chains that were equally common. While some public TCRs were present in many individuals, most TCR sequences turned up only very rarely across donors. A few of the identified cytomegalovirus-associated TCR beta chains were confirmed in vitro to be specific for cytomegalovirus antigens. Most CMV-associated TCR beta chains appeared to be HLA-restricted in a later analysis, and the HLA associations seemed to be driven largely by CMV exposure. A cluster of highly shared sequence variants was judged likely to represent a technical artifact of the sequencing pipeline. In a later genetic analysis, fewer N-insertions in productive TCRs were reported among donors in an Asian-associated ancestry cluster than the approximately 630-donor mean. The cohort was sequenced for TCR beta chains only, and without alpha or paired-chain data the features that could be detected were limited. For the cohort, immune exposure information was limited to CMV serostatus. The earlier analysis of about 600 of the donors excluded roughly 16 rarely observed V segments, including chromosome 9 orphons, because counts were too low. Because HLA typing was missing for some donors at each locus, association tests included only the typed subset. In the study, approximately 150 TCR beta chains were listed as associated with cytomegalovirus. The authors suggested that the approach could potentially be generalized to other disease states and immunological phenotypes. In a later analysis, several top co-occurrence clusters were reported to appear linked to parvovirus B19, influenza, CMV and Epstein-Barr virus. Roughly uniform sequencing depth across donors was assumed in presence/absence analyses, although this assumption may not hold. In an earlier analysis of 587 of the donors, most TCR beta V segments were observed in productive rearrangements about 90% or about 30% of the time, broadly matching IMGT annotations. In both the original and validation cohorts, the classifier was reported to diagnose cytomegalovirus status with high specificity and sensitivity.

In total, approximately 610 healthy bone marrow donors made up the cohort. Cohort members were all nominally healthy when sampled, although unrecorded immune exposures were likely present. The donor was CMV seronegative and belonged to the group of roughly 330 seronegative cohort members. Every donor gave a peripheral blood sample, and the peripheral blood mononuclear cells from that sample were used for TCR beta sequencing. The Qiagen DNeasy Blood Extraction Kit was used to extract genomic DNA from the blood cell samples. Points on this clone: Its antigen specificity is not known. Base qualities are missing; no much larger clone stands one base away.

The method behind the library was the immunoSEQ multiplex PCR assay. For the multiplex PCR, a mixture combining 60 forward primers for TCR Vbeta segments and 13 reverse primers for TCR Jbeta segments was used. The CDR3 region of rearranged TCR beta genes was amplified from genomic DNA with a multiplex PCR assay. On the Illumina HiSeq System, the amplified TCR beta libraries were sequenced as 87-base-pair reads. The study's processing was this. In a later analysis, 77 million or so unique TCR beta chains were counted across the 690 or so repertoires, and approximately 11 million of these chains were shared by at least two donors. Raw reads were error-corrected and collapsed into unique sequences with a nearest-neighbor algorithm that merged closely related sequences to remove PCR and sequencing errors. Alignment of CDR3 sequences to IMGT reference sequences was used to assign V, D and J gene segments. For a sequence to be retained, a match of at least six nucleotides was required to both a V gene segment and a J gene segment. A rearrangement was called productive if the CDR3 had no stop codons and remained in frame with V and J, and every other rearrangement was called non-productive. CDR3 was defined according to IMGT convention as the region running from the second conserved V-encoded cysteine to the conserved J-encoded phenylalanine. The earlier analysis of 500 to 650 of the donors excluded any sequence lacking an unambiguous match to a single V gene segment. In an earlier analysis of 587 of the donors, V segments were called functional above 56.7% productive rearrangements and were called segregating when the between-donor standard deviation exceeded 5%. A statistical classification framework was built to diagnose cytomegalovirus status from the catalog of TCR beta chain sequences. A later analysis assigned V and J genes by comparing TCR nucleotide sequences with IMGT/GENE-DB human TR gene sequences. In a later analysis, CDR3 sequences and most-parsimonious VDJ recombination scenarios were assigned using the TCRdist pipeline. In a later analysis, every TCR beta chain was defined by the combination of its CDR3 amino acid sequence and its V-gene family, and reads without a unique V-gene family were dropped. A later analysis removed several hundred highly shared, low-generation-probability nucleotide sequences to deal with suspected cross-contamination and a sequencing artifact. For each public chain, a later analysis derived a clonal expansion index from normalized ranks of inferred template counts within each repertoire. In a later analysis, generation probabilities were computed using a VDJ recombination model fitted to out-of-frame rearrangements, and the results were checked against IGoR. In a later analysis, hypergeometric tests were used to score TCR-TCR, TCR-HLA and TCR-CMV co-occurrence, with a repertoire-size bias correction applied to TCR pairs. In a later analysis, false discovery rates were estimated by permuting HLA or CMV assignments 20 times. In a later analysis, co-occurring TCRs were grouped using DBSCAN, and TCRdist sequence similarity was added for clustering within HLA-allele-positive subsets. For co-occurrence clustering, repertoires with fewer than 30,000 or more than 120,000 public chains were excluded, along with four to six repertoires with anomalous nucleotide sharing. TCRdb retrieved this table from immuneACCESS and kept in-frame rearrangements only. Not all clones are present; in checked studies, unresolved V genes account for under half, and no reason is known for the remainder. V and J calls and clone size come straight from that table; D and trimming were deduced from the DNA. For this sample there are 70,000 to 80,000 clones; roughly 78% appear just once. Clones ranked in the top ten supply under 2.5% of the sample.

The rearranged chain carries TRBV11-2 and TRBJ2-5; 13 of the junction bases match TRBD2. The TCR comes from a man between 18 and 29 years old in good health and CMV-seronegative. The specimen sequenced was PBMCs. The nucleotides are TGTGCCAGCAGCTTAGGGACTAGCGGGGGACAACAAGAGACCCAGTACTTC. This encodes CASSLGTSGGQQETQYF.